The entry that follows covers one T cell receptor (beta chain) sequence. Its antigen is still unknown. TCRbeta library construction was performed incorporating unique molecular identifiers. TCRdb re-called the PCR reads through MiXCR, storing one row per CDR3 protein. The sample records hundreds of thousands of distinct CDR3 sequences, over 10% being singletons. This entry comes from a study of T-cell reconstitution after alpha-beta-depleted transplantation in children. Study conclusions and caveats: Surviving recipient cells, namely T cells and thymic progenitors, were the source of high day-60 TCRbeta diversity in some patients. About two months after transplant, alpha-beta T cells reportedly came from several hundred expanded graft clones.

Sequencing was performed on PBMCs, mostly from graft donor cells, taken 360 days after TCRalphabeta/CD19-depleted stem cell transplant. The TCR originated in a male patient aged 5 to 17 who had a stem cell transplant for acute myeloid leukemia, so the T cells may come from the graft donor.

This CDR3 is CASSVDGGSGPSSYNEQFF. In DNA form, the CDR3 reads TGTGCCAGCAGCGTAGACGGGGGTTCCGGGCCCTCCTCCTACAATGAGCAGTTCTTC. The chain is built from TRBV9 and TRBJ2-1, with a possible D match to TRBD2 (6 bases). Trimming took 0 bases from V and 0 from J, leaving 19 bases between them. Germline-derived CDR1 and CDR2 are SGDLS and YYNGEE. The CDR3 consists of 19 residues.